The 22 T cell receptor beta chains below were found in one sample sequenced in a study of graft-versus-host responses after intestinal transplantation. The antigens for these receptors are not known. Assay used: immunoSEQ multiplex PCR; TCRdb lists only in-frame clones, some missing. The sample lists 100,000 to 120,000 clones, roughly 93% seen once, with 0.5% to 0.6% in the top ten. Sequenced material: unstimulated CD8+ T cells sorted from spleen or lymph node cells, taken before intestinal transplant. The receptors originated from a human donor who received an intestinal transplant.

V and J are TRBV6-5 and TRBJ2-5; 9 positions agree with TRBD2. The CDR3 contains 15 residues. The germline CDR1 and CDR2 sequences are MNHEY and SVGAGI. Trimming removed 6 bases from V and 1 base from J; junction bases left unmatched: 6. For the CDR3, the DNA is TGTGCCAGCAGAACGGGCGGGAGGGCCCAAGAGACCCAGTACTTC. It yields the protein CASRTGGRAQETQYF.

The chain links TRBV30 to TRBJ2-1; TRBD2 is a possible D gene (5 bases). This CDR3 contains 15 residues. The germline CDR1 and CDR2 sequences are GTSNPN and SVGIG (reference sequence). Trimming stripped 1 base from V and 4 bases from J, with 14 bases between. DNA for the CDR3: TGTGCCTGGAGTGAGAAACTAGGAGCGTACAATGAGCAGTTCTTC. Translation gives CAWSEKLGAYNEQFF.

This clone appeared once. This rearrangement joins TRBV28 to TRBJ2-7; D call uncertain. This CDR3 comprises 13 residues. Germline CDR1 MDHEN, CDR2 SYDVKM. Trimming stripped 1 base from V and 3 bases from J, with 7 bases between. The CDR3 DNA reads as TGTGCCAGCAGTTTATACGGCAGCTACGAGCAGTACTTC. Protein product: CASSLYGSYEQYF. Together with reference TRBV28 and TRBJ2-7, the CDR3 gives the full variable domain: DVKVTQSSRYLVKRTGEKVFLECVQDMDHENMFWYRQDPGLGLRLIYFSYDVKMKEKGDIPEGYSVSREKKERFSLILESASTNQTSMYLCASSLYGSYEQYFGPGTRLTVT.

V is TRBV5-6 and J is TRBJ1-1; a possible D gene is TRBD1 (6 bases). From germline, CDR1 is SGHDT and CDR2 YYEEEE. This CDR3 region has 12 residues. V was trimmed by 4 bases and J by 8 bases, leaving 12 bases between them. For the CDR3, the DNA is TGTGCCAGCAGCCCTGGACAGTTCGAAGCTTTCTTT. It yields the protein CASSPGQFEAFF.

The chain links TRBV28 to TRBJ2-3; 9 bases line up with TRBD2. The CDR3 consists of 17 residues. V dropped 2 bases and J dropped 2; count of bases not matched to a gene: 8. The germline gives CDR1 MDHEN, CDR2 SYDVKM. DNA of the CDR3: TGTGCCAGCAGTTTAGGTAGCGGGAGATGGGACACAGATACGCAGTATTTT. Translation gives CASSLGSGRWDTDTQYF.

This clone has a single count. The V call is TRBV11-2, the J call TRBJ2-7; 8 bases are a match to TRBD2. V shed 1 base, J shed 2 bases, and the junction held 1 base outside the gene matches. Per the germline V gene, CDR1 is SGHAT and CDR2 is FQNNGV. This CDR3 region has 14 residues. CDR3 nucleotide sequence: TGTGCCAGCAGCTTAGGCGGGGGGACCTACGAGCAGTACTTC. Amino acid sequence: CASSLGGGTYEQYF.

The chain uses TRBV2 and TRBJ2-2; TRBD2 matches at 13 bases. Germline assignment: CDR1 SNHLY and CDR2 FYNNEI. The ends lost 3 bases at V and 0 bases at J; junction bases unmatched: 10. The length of the CDR3 is 20 residues. The chain's CDR3 is CASSDYSGTSGIPNTGELFF. CDR3 in DNA: TGTGCCAGCAGTGATTATTCCGGGACTAGCGGGATTCCGAACACCGGGGAGCTGTTTTTT.

The gene calls are TRBV30 and TRBJ1-3; D gene unclear. V was shortened by 0 bases and J by 4 bases, with 7 bases between the two germline ends. Germline V lookup: CDR1 GTSNPN, CDR2 SVGIG (reference sequence). The CDR3 runs 13 residues. CDR3 sequence: CAWSVQPGNTIYF. The CDR3 bases are TGTGCCTGGAGTGTACAGCCCGGAAACACCATATATTTT.

V is TRBV7-2 and J is TRBJ2-5; D is tentatively TRBD1 or TRBD2 (5 bases each). Germline V gene data show CDR1 as SGHTA and CDR2 as FQGNSA. V lost 4 bases, J lost 4 bases, and 13 bases lay in between. The CDR3 spans 14 residues. In DNA, the CDR3 is TGTGCCAGCAGCTATGAGGGGTACGCAGAGACCCAGTACTTC. It is translated as CASSYEGYAETQYF.

The genes are TRBV7-9 and TRBJ2-5; 12 bases map to TRBD1. J was trimmed by 4 bases and V by 5 bases; bases with no gene match: 5. Germline CDR1 reads SEHNR; CDR2 reads FQNEAQ (reference sequence). The CDR3 spans 15 residues. CDR3 in DNA: TGTGCCAGCAGCCCGGGGGACAGGGGGCGAGAGACCCAGTACTTC. Encoded protein: CASSPGDRGRETQYF.

This clone was picked up one time. This chain connects TRBV10-3 to TRBJ2-3; 16 nucleotides line up with TRBD2. The CDR3 covers 18 residues. J lost 4 bases, V lost 1 base, and 5 bases had no gene match. Germline V CDR1 and CDR2: ENHRY, SYGVKD. This CDR3 reads CAISEFSGTSGRADTQYF. The CDR3 region has the DNA TGTGCCATCAGTGAGTTCTCCGGGACTAGCGGGAGGGCAGATACGCAGTATTTT.

The chain combines TRBV14 with TRBJ2-1; D is undetermined. Germline CDR1 is SGHDN and CDR2 is FVKESK. This CDR3 region has 12 residues. V lost 4 bases and J lost 9, with 10 bases in between. CDR3 DNA sequence: TGTGCCAGCAGCCTGTGGGGTGGTGAGCAGTTCTTC. Amino acids: CASSLWGGEQFF.

V is TRBV12-2 and J is TRBJ1-3; no check of the table's D call, TRBD1, against the DNA was made. TRBV12-2 is termed a pseudogene. This CDR3 is 15 amino acids long. This CDR3 reads CASRTQPGSGNTIYF. CDR3 DNA sequence: TGTGCAAGTCGAACCCAGCCAGGGTCTGGAAACACCATATATTTT.

This clone has just one count. The rearrangement joins TRBV11-2 to TRBJ2-5; D is unresolved. The V end was cut by 3 bases, the J end by 1 base, with 6 bases between. The germline CDR1 and CDR2 sequences are SGHAT and FQNNGV. CDR3 length equals 13 residues. CDR3 in amino acids: CASSFVPQETQYF. CDR3 nucleotide sequence: TGTGCCAGCAGCTTCGTCCCCCAAGAGACCCAGTACTTC.

The CDR3 region has the DNA TGTGCCAGCAGTTTCCTAGCGGGAAGGGAGCAGTTCTTC. It specifies CASSFLAGREQFF. The V gene is TRBV27, the J gene TRBJ2-1; 9 bases are shared with TRBD2. The CDR3 loop spans 13 amino acids. Unmatched junction bases numbered 4, after V lost 3 bases and J lost 10 bases. The germline gives CDR1 MNHEY, CDR2 SMNVEV (reference sequence).

This clone appeared a single time. The chain recombines TRBV27 with TRBJ2-7; 7 nucleotides match TRBD1. The J segment lost 7 bases and the V segment lost 1 base, leaving 7 bases of the junction unmatched. CDR1 is MNHEY, CDR2 SMNVEV, per germline (reference sequence). The CDR3 contains 14 residues. DNA of the CDR3: TGTGCCAGCAGTTTATTTCATGACAGGGAGGAGCAGTACTTC. Protein sequence: CASSLFHDREEQYF.

The chain has TRBV29-1 and TRBJ2-2, with TRBD1 matching over 7 bases. Germline CDR1 is SQVTM and CDR2 is ANQGSEA. Unmatched junction bases numbered 8, after V lost 6 bases and J lost 1 base. The CDR3 is 15 residues long. The CDR3 region is CSVEGHRGNTGELFF. The CDR3 nucleotides read TGCAGCGTCGAGGGGCACAGGGGGAACACCGGGGAGCTGTTTTTT.

The chain combines TRBV5-6 with TRBJ2-5; 13 bases are a match to TRBD2. TRBJ2-7 matches the DNA end more closely, so the J call is doubtful. The CDR3 is 17 residues long. Germline assignment: CDR1 SGHDT and CDR2 YYEEEE. The CDR3 coding sequence is TGTGCCAGCAGCCGGGGACTAGCGGGAACCGTCTCCTACGAGCAGTACTTC. Residues: CASSRGLAGTVSYEQYF.

The chain carries TRBV7-3 and TRBJ2-1; D may correspond to TRBD1 or TRBD2 (7 bases each). The CDR3 has 14 residues. Trimming took off 5 bases at V and 6 bases at J, with 14 bases between the two ends. Germline V CDR1 and CDR2: SGHTA, FQGTGA. Here the CDR3 DNA reads TGTGCCAGCAGCCCCCAGGGGGGGAGCAATGAGCAGTTCTTC. Encoded protein: CASSPQGGSNEQFF.

As regards this clone: This CDR3 is also generated by other DNA sequences in the sample. This chain links TRBV6-5 with TRBJ1-5; no firm D call. This CDR3 region has 15 residues. In germline, CDR1 is MNHEY, CDR2 SVGAGI. V dropped 2 bases and J dropped 1 base, with 9 bases sitting between them. CDR3 nucleotide sequence: TGTGCCAGCAGTTACGGTGGAGGGAGCAATCAGCCCCAGCATTTT. Its protein product is CASSYGGGSNQPQHF.

This clone appeared a single time. This chain uses TRBV10-3 with TRBJ2-6; TRBD2 aligns across 7 bases. There are 18 residues in the CDR3. Trimming cost V 2 bases and J 0 bases; bases outside gene matches: 7. CDR1 ENHRY and CDR2 SYGVKD come from the germline V gene. The CDR3 loop is CAISEIRSGDSGANVLTF. The DNA for the CDR3 is TGTGCCATCAGTGAGATAAGGAGCGGGGACTCTGGGGCCAACGTCCTGACTTTC.

The CDR3 nucleotides are TGTGCCTGGATCGGGAGGATGAACACTGAAGCTTTCTTT. Translation: CAWIGRMNTEAFF. The genes are TRBV30 and TRBJ1-1; the D is unclear. V lost 4 bases and J 0 bases, leaving 9 bases between the germline ends. This CDR3 spans 13 amino acids. Germline CDR1 reads GTSNPN; CDR2 reads SVGIG (reference sequence). Based on the CDR3 plus reference TRBV30 and TRBJ1-1, the full variable domain is SQTIHQWPATLVQPVGSPLSLECTVEGTSNPNLYWYRQAAGRGLQLLFYSVGIGQISSEVPQNLSASRPQDRQFILSSKKLLLSDSGFYLCAWIGRMNTEAFFGQGTRLTVV.